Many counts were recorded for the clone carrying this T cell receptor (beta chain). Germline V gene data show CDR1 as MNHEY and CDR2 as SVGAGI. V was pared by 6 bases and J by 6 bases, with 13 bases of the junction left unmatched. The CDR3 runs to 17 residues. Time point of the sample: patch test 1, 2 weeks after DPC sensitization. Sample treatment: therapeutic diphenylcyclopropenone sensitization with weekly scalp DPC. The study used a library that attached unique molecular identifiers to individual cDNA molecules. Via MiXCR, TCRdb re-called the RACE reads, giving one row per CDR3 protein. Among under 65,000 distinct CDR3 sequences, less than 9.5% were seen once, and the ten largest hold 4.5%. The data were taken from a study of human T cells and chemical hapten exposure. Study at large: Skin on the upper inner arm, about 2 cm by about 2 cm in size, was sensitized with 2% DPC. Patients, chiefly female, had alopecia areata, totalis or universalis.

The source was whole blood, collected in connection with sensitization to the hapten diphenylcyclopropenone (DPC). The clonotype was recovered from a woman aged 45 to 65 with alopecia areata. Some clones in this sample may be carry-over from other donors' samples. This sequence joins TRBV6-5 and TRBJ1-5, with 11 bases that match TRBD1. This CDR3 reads CASSSGTGGSLVQPQHF. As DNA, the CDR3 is TGTGCCAGCAGCTCCGGGACAGGGGGTTCGCTGGTTCAGCCCCAGCATTTT.